This T cell receptor (beta chain) derives from a study of T cells in Graves' hyperthyroidism and ophthalmopathy. What was amplified from RNA transcripts were TCR beta CDR3 regions. The HTBI primer set drove a first-round RT-PCR of the TCR CDR3. MiXCR, applied by TCRdb to the multiplex PCR reads, yields one record per CDR3 protein. The sample carries approximately 710,000 distinct CDR3 sequences, around 15% recorded once. This clonotype was detected many times. Its antigen is not identified. Findings and limits, study-wide: Most clonotypes expanded in thyroid above 0.001 were likewise present in blood.

Stable Graves' hyperthyroidism meant no ophthalmopathy progression within 18 months. The specimen was blood. The source is a man in his forties or fifties with Graves' hyperthyroidism.

This chain's CDR3 is CASSLGGRPRNEQFF. The DNA for the CDR3 is TGTGCCAGCAGTTTAGGCGGGAGGCCGAGGAATGAGCAGTTCTTC. The V and J genes are TRBV28 and TRBJ2-1, with TRBD2 matching 8 bases. The CDR3 sequence is 15 residues long. Trimming took 2 bases from V and 7 from J; bases not matched to a gene: 7. CDR1 and CDR2 from the germline V gene are MDHEN and SYDVKM. Complete variable domain (other parts from reference TRBV28 and TRBJ2-1): DVKVTQSSRYLVKRTGEKVFLECVQDMDHENMFWYRQDPGLGLRLIYFSYDVKMKEKGDIPEGYSVSREKKERFSLILESASTNQTSMYLCASSLGGRPRNEQFFGPGTRLTVL.